The T cell receptor (beta chain) under discussion was sequenced for a study of B cell selection in AIRE deficiency (dated by TCRdb to about 2019). Regarding the study in general: Researchers compared the TCRbeta repertoires of sorted blood CD4+ conventional T cells and regulatory T cells from AIRE-deficient patients with the corresponding repertoires from healthy controls. The TCR-sequenced cohort comprised five AIRE-deficient APECED patients and five healthy control donors.

The germline V gene specifies KGHSH as CDR1 and LQKENI as CDR2. V loses 2 bases, J loses 2 bases, and the germline ends lie 15 bases apart. There are 16 amino acids in the CDR3, from cysteine to phenylalanine inclusive. Only the CDR3 region is kept as DNA, spanning 48 bases read in frame from base 1. The immunoSEQ platform was used to sequence the TCRbeta chain. The authors' analysis ran thus. When Treg repertoires were pooled, approximately 54,000 distinct TCRbeta sequences were obtained from patients and roughly 9.9x10^4 from healthy donors. Treg TCRbeta sequences found in two or more individuals were defined as public, and these public Treg TCRbeta sequences were then searched for in Tconv repertoires. Group differences were tested with Mann-Whitney U tests and Bonferroni-Dunn correction in GraphPad Prism 7.03. What TCRdb holds here is the immuneACCESS table cut down to in-frame rearrangements. Part of the clones is not present; checked against another copy, under half of the missing clones reflect an unresolved V gene, and the others are unexplained. V and J calls and clone size follow that table, whereas D and trimming were derived from the DNA. The sample has some 14,000 clones on record, more than 85% of them singletons. About 0.95% of the sample is taken by the ten largest.

For sorting, regulatory T cells were defined as CD4+CD25hiCD127low/negative cells. AIRE-deficient patients had APECED syndrome. Tconv and Treg cells for TCRbeta sequencing were sorted on a FACSAria flow cytometer. Sorted cells were collected in 5-ml round-bottom polystyrene tubes, and dry cell pellets were stored frozen at -80 degrees C prior to sequencing. What the study reported, not specific to this receptor: Around 30% of Treg TCRbeta sequences shared among healthy donors appeared in patient Tconv cells, suggesting diversion of Treg-biased clones into the Tconv compartment. Of 3,000 to 4,500 shared Treg TCRbeta sequences, more than 30% were shared only among healthy donors and 9% to 10% only among patients, suggesting less efficient Treg selection without AIRE. TCRBV gene usage, CDR3 length and TCR diversity in Tconv and Treg cells from AIRE-deficient patients were found to be similar to those in cells from healthy donors. Only TCRbeta chains were sequenced, and about a third of the Treg sequences shared among healthy donors were also detected in healthy Tconv cells, possibly owing to differing TCRalpha chains. CDR3s were shorter in shared Treg sequences, reflecting a bias toward rearrangements that have few non-templated nucleotide insertions.

On this clone itself: Which antigen it targets is not known. No much larger clone exists at a distance of one base, and base qualities are not known.

The receptor's source is a human donor with AIRE deficiency. Recombination linked TRBV18 to TRBJ1-1; possibly the D gene is TRBD1, per 6 matching bases. The sequencing sample was made of Tregs sorted from PBMCs. The nucleotide sequence reads TGTGCCAGCTCACCAATTTTGAGGACAGAAAACACTGAAGCTTTCTTT. This codes for CASSPILRTENTEAFF.